The 5 T cell receptor beta chains in this list originate from one sample, sequenced in a study of blood T cell repertoires in COVID-19. Generated by immunoSEQ multiplex PCR, the TCRdb table keeps only in-frame clones and is missing some. The sample has over 55,000 clones, more than 75% seen once. Sequencing was performed on peripheral blood. These receptors were obtained from a human donor in a cohort sampled during active COVID-19.

The table lists this clone with a count of one. This chain uses TRBV6-5 with TRBJ1-6; 7 bases map to TRBD1. The CDR3 length is 15 residues. The ends lost 3 bases at V and 5 bases at J; junction bases unmatched: 4. In germline, CDR1 is MNHEY, CDR2 SVGAGI. The CDR3 nucleotides are TGTGCCAGCAGTTATCAGGGACAGAATAATTCACCCCTCCACTTT. Translated, it gives CASSYQGQNNSPLHF.

The rearrangement joins TRBV11-2 to TRBJ2-2, with D perhaps matching TRBD2 (6 bases). Germline V gives CDR1 SGHAT, CDR2 FQNNGV. V was clipped by 2 bases and J by 3 bases, with 16 bases between them. This CDR3 contains 17 residues. The CDR3 protein is CASSLRRDRGDTGELFF. The CDR3 DNA reads TGTGCCAGCAGCTTAAGGCGGGACCGGGGAGACACCGGGGAGCTGTTTTTT.

V gene TRBV7-9 combines with J gene TRBJ2-7; 9 bases are shared with TRBD2. In germline, CDR1 is SEHNR, CDR2 FQNEAQ (reference sequence). The CDR3 is 17 amino acids. With 5 bases clipped from V and 4 bases from J, the junction kept 15 bases outside the gene matches. The CDR3 DNA follows: TGTGCCAGCAGCCCGGCGGCCAGCGGGGGGCGGGAGTACGAGCAGTACTTC. Amino acid sequence: CASSPAASGGREYEQYF.

The rearrangement uses TRBV5-1 and TRBJ2-5, with a tentative D call TRBD2 (5 bases). From germline, CDR1 is SGHRS and CDR2 YFSETQ. CDR3 size: 11 residues. V was trimmed by 4 bases and J by 4 bases, leaving 5 bases between them. In nucleotides, the CDR3 is TGCGCCAGCAGCGGAGGAGAGACCCAGTACTTC. This codes for CASSGGETQYF.

The chain is built from TRBV5-1 and TRBJ2-6, with D possibly being TRBD2 (6 bases). The CDR3 is 16 residues long. Per germline, CDR1 SGHRS and CDR2 YFSETQ. V was cut by 4 bases and J by 0 bases, with 11 bases left in between. As DNA, the CDR3 is TGCGCCAGCAGCCAGGGACTGATCTCTGGGGCCAACGTCCTGACTTTC. Amino acids: CASSQGLISGANVLTF.